Presented here are 22 T cell receptor beta chains from one specimen sequenced in a study of control samples from healthy donors and cancer patients. Using immunoSEQ multiplex PCR, the repertoire was profiled, and TCRdb retains in-frame clones only, with some absent. This sample has some 150,000 clones; about 90% occur once, and the top ten carry more than 6.5%. Sequencing used blood. These receptors all come from a man aged 18-30 years in good health.

V usage is TRBV18 and J usage is TRBJ1-2; 9 positions match TRBD1. CDR3 length: 14 residues. V trimming: 2 bases; J trimming: 3 bases; junction bases outside the gene matches: 1. The germline V gene has CDR1 KGHSH and CDR2 LQKENI. CDR3 coding DNA: TGTGCCAGCTCACCAGGGGACAGGGACTATGGCTACACCTTC. Translating gives CASSPGDRDYGYTF. The full variable domain, in which reference TRBV18 and TRBJ1-2 provide the parts outside the CDR3, is NAGVMQNPRHLVRRRGQEARLRCSPMKGHSHVYWYRQLPEEGLKFMVYLQKENIIDESGMPKERFSAEFPKEGPSILRIQQVVRGDSAAYFCASSPGDRDYGYTFGSGTRLTVV.

This clone was seen a single time. This chain links TRBV6-1 with TRBJ2-7, with 7 nucleotides matching TRBD1. Trimming at V came to 3 bases and at J to 4 bases, leaving 9 bases not matched to a gene. CDR1 MNHNS and CDR2 SASEGT come from the germline V gene. This CDR3 has 15 amino acids. CDR3 nucleotide sequence: TGTGCCAGCAGTGAGGGGTGGGGACAGATATACGAGCAGTACTTC. This gives the protein CASSEGWGQIYEQYF.

The rearrangement links TRBV11-2 to TRBJ2-2; D is perhaps TRBD1 (5 bases). Germline V gene sequence: CDR1 SGHAT, CDR2 FQNNGV. The germline V and J ends were trimmed by 3 bases and 3 bases, with 8 bases remaining between them. This CDR3 is 14 amino acids long. CDR3 amino acids: CASSFPGYTGELFF. The CDR3 bases are TGTGCCAGCAGCTTTCCAGGGTACACCGGGGAGCTGTTTTTT.

The CDR3 sequence: CASSQAGRVPNYGYTF. Here the CDR3 DNA reads TGCGCCAGCAGCCAAGCAGGTCGGGTGCCCAACTATGGCTACACCTTC. This chain links TRBV4-1 with TRBJ1-2; no definite D call. CDR3 length equals 16 residues. The V gene's germline CDR1 is MGHRA and CDR2 YSYEKL. Trimming removed 1 base at V and 2 bases at J, with 14 bases between.

This chain joins TRBV9 and TRBJ2-5, with D unresolved. Trimming removed 0 bases at V and 3 bases at J, with 15 bases between. The CDR3 is 16 amino acids. From germline, CDR1 is SGDLS and CDR2 YYNGEE. The CDR3 DNA is TGTGCCAGCAGCGTAGGGGTGGGTGGCGGTGAAGAGACCCAGTACTTC. This gives the protein CASSVGVGGGEETQYF.

This rearrangement joins TRBV3-1 (or the pseudogene TRBV3-2) to TRBJ1-5; D gene unclear. The germline V gene encodes CDR1 LGHDT and CDR2 YNNKEL (reference sequence). CDR3 length: 12 amino acids. V dropped 4 bases and J dropped 0 bases, with 1 base sitting between them. The DNA of the CDR3 is TGTGCCAGCAGCCTTAGCAATCAGCCCCAGCATTTT. Translating gives CASSLSNQPQHF.

This clone was detected once. The chain combines TRBV7-9 with TRBJ2-7; D may match TRBD1 or TRBD2 (5 bases each). Germline V CDR1 and CDR2: SEHNR, FQNEAQ (reference sequence). The CDR3 has 9 amino acids. Trimming removed 11 bases at V and 5 bases at J, with 7 bases between. The CDR3 sequence is CALGDEQYF. The CDR3 DNA reads TGTGCCTTGGGGGACGAGCAGTACTTC.

In DNA form, the CDR3 reads TGCGCCAGCAGCCAAGCCAGGTACACTGAAGCTTTCTTT. Translating gives CASSQARYTEAFF. V gene TRBV4-1 combines with J gene TRBJ1-1; D is ambiguous. The CDR3 is 13 residues long. V was cut by 1 base and J by 3 bases, with 6 bases left in between. The germline gives CDR1 MGHRA, CDR2 YSYEKL.

This chain links TRBV28 with TRBJ2-1; 8 nucleotides agree with TRBD2. Germline V lookup: CDR1 MDHEN, CDR2 SYDVKM. Unmatched junction bases numbered 9, after V lost 7 bases and J lost 7 bases. This CDR3 has 14 residues. CDR3 sequence reads: CASTPGGTPNEQFF. CDR3 nucleotide sequence: TGTGCCAGCACCCCGGGGGGGACACCGAATGAGCAGTTCTTC.

The CDR3 sequence is CASTVTGGSGNTIYF. In nucleotides, the CDR3 is TGTGCCAGCACTGTGACGGGAGGCTCTGGAAACACCATATATTTT. This chain joins TRBV6-5 and TRBJ1-3; D is undetermined. The germline V gene encodes CDR1 MNHEY and CDR2 SVGAGI. Deletions cut 7 bases from V and 0 bases from J, with 13 bases between. The CDR3 has 15 amino acids.

This sequence joins TRBV2 and TRBJ2-7; D gene unclear. CDR1 and CDR2 (germline): SNHLY, FYNNEI. V dropped 6 bases and J dropped 9 bases, with 12 bases sitting between them. The CDR3 loop spans 11 amino acids. This CDR3 reads CASRAGLAQYF. Here the CDR3 DNA reads TGTGCCAGCAGGGCAGGTTTGGCGCAGTACTTC.

The genes are TRBV30 and TRBJ1-4; 7 bases fit TRBD1. V lost 4 bases and J lost 6; bases outside the gene matches: 5. Looked up from germline, CDR1 is GTSNPN and CDR2 is SVGIG (reference sequence). The CDR3 runs to 13 residues. The CDR3 DNA is TGTGCCTGGATGAGGGGGCGGGATGAAAAACTGTTTTTT. As protein: CAWMRGRDEKLFF.

V gene TRBV2 combines with J gene TRBJ2-5; possibly TRBD1 for D (5 bases). Germline V gene data show CDR1 as SNHLY and CDR2 as FYNNEI. V was trimmed by 6 bases and J by 3 bases, leaving 11 bases between them. This CDR3 has 13 residues. The CDR3 region is CASSQGWKETQYF. CDR3 DNA: TGTGCCAGCAGCCAGGGTTGGAAAGAGACCCAGTACTTC.

The chain couples TRBV5-1 to TRBJ2-1, with 12 bases that match TRBD2. With 4 bases clipped from V and 0 bases from J, the junction kept 2 bases outside the gene matches. This CDR3 is built from 16 residues. Germline CDR1 and CDR2: SGHRS and YFSETQ. The DNA of the CDR3 is TGCGCCAGCAGCACTAGCGGGGGGAGCTCCTACAATGAGCAGTTCTTC. Translating gives CASSTSGGSSYNEQFF.

This clone has more than one count but fewer than ten. DNA of the CDR3: TGTGCCAGCAGTGATACGGGCTACGAGCAGTACTTC. Amino acids: CASSDTGYEQYF. The V call is TRBV2, the J call TRBJ2-7; D unclear. Germline loops: CDR1 SNHLY, CDR2 FYNNEI. Trimming left V 3 bases short and J 3 bases short, with 6 bases between. This CDR3 contains 12 residues. The full variable domain, completed using reference TRBV2 and TRBJ2-7, is EPEVTQTPSHQVTQMGQEVILRCVPISNHLYFYWYRQILGQKVEFLVSFYNNEISEKSEIFDDQFSVERPDGSNFTLKIRSTKLEDSAMYFCASSDTGYEQYFGPGTRLTVT.

J is TRBJ2-5 and V is TRBV6-1, with 9 bases aligning to TRBD2. CDR1 MNHNS and CDR2 SASEGT come from the germline V gene. V lost 4 bases, J lost 2 bases, and 8 bases stayed unmatched. The CDR3 totals 16 residues. CDR3 in amino acids: CASSVNSGGLQETQYF. CDR3 nucleotide sequence: TGTGCCAGCAGTGTAAATAGCGGGGGATTACAAGAGACCCAGTACTTC.

The chain carries TRBV11-2 and TRBJ2-2; D remains ambiguous. The V gene's germline CDR1 is SGHAT and CDR2 FQNNGV. The germline V and J ends were trimmed by 5 bases and 3 bases, with 19 bases remaining between them. The CDR3 length is 17 residues. The CDR3 sequence is CASSPRLVSKYTGELFF. As DNA, the CDR3 is TGTGCCAGCAGCCCTCGGTTGGTGTCTAAGTACACCGGGGAGCTGTTTTTT.

V gene TRBV6-2 or TRBV6-3 combines with J gene TRBJ2-5, with D hard to call. The CDR3 is made up of 13 amino acids. V shed 2 bases and J shed 5 bases, with 9 bases lying between them. Germline V lookup: CDR1 MNHEY, CDR2 SVGEGT. The CDR3 sequence: CASSYPLMETQYF. CDR3 DNA: TGTGCCAGCAGTTACCCCCTTATGGAGACCCAGTACTTC.

This chain links TRBV5-1 with TRBJ1-2; 10 bases are a match to TRBD1. Trimming removed 8 bases from V and 4 bases from J; junction bases left unmatched: 5. Germline V lookup: CDR1 SGHRS, CDR2 YFSETQ. This CDR3 spans 13 amino acids. DNA for the CDR3: TGCGCCAGGGGGACAGGGGACCTCTATGGCTACACCTTC. Its protein product is CARGTGDLYGYTF.

The rearrangement joins TRBV19 to TRBJ1-2; unclear D gene. The CDR3 length is 15 residues. The V gene's germline CDR1 is LNHDA and CDR2 SQIVND (reference sequence). Trimming pared 2 bases from V and 4 bases from J, leaving 14 bases between. As DNA, the CDR3 is TGTGCCAGTAGTATACCTTCCGTTAGCTCCTATGGCTACACCTTC. Translating gives CASSIPSVSSYGYTF. The full variable domain, in which reference TRBV19 and TRBJ1-2 provide the parts outside the CDR3, is DGGITQSPKYLFRKEGQNVTLSCEQNLNHDAMYWYRQDPGQGLRLIYYSQIVNDFQKGDIAEGYSVSREKKESFPLTVTSAQKNPTAFYLCASSIPSVSSYGYTFGSGTRLTVV.

This chain joins TRBV30 and TRBJ1-1; maybe TRBD1 (5 bases). Germline values: CDR1 GTSNPN, CDR2 SVGIG (reference sequence). The CDR3 sequence is 11 residues long. Trimming removed 3 bases at V and 10 bases at J, with 12 bases between. The chain's CDR3 is CAWSLRGGAFF. The CDR3 coding sequence is TGTGCCTGGAGCCTCCGGGGGGGAGCTTTCTTT.

The table lists this clone with a count of one. The J gene is TRBJ1-5, the V gene TRBV27; no clear D gene. The CDR3 contains 13 residues. Trimming left V 5 bases short and J 4 bases short, with 9 bases between. Germline-derived CDR1 and CDR2 are MNHEY and SMNVEV (reference sequence). CDR3 nucleotide sequence: TGTGCCAGCAGTGCCAGAAGAAATCAGCCCCAGCATTTT. This translates into CASSARRNQPQHF.